This T cell receptor beta chain was identified during a study of T cells in localized non-small cell lung cancer. The repertoire was sequenced with immunoSEQ multiplex PCR; TCRdb's copy has only in-frame clones and lacks some. The data show 30,000 to 40,000 clones, about four fifths seen once. About this clone: Its ends do not fully match the called genes, so a read error is possible.

This CDR3 has 17 amino acids. Germline values: CDR1 MNHNS, CDR2 SASEGT. The sequences come from peripheral blood, collected before any cancer treatment. This chain uses TRBV6-1 with TRBJ2-1; a weak D match, TRBD1 (5 bases). The sequence was collected from a male donor older than 55 with stage III squamous cell lung carcinoma. The CDR3 loop is CASREEWGPLTYNEQFF. The CDR3 nucleotides read TGTGCCAGCAGGGAAGAATGGGGCCCCTTGACTTACAATGAGCAGTTCTTC.